This TCR beta chain was profiled in a study of T cells in Graves' hyperthyroidism and ophthalmopathy. RNA transcripts gave rise to amplified TCR beta CDR3 regions. With the HTBI primer set, the TCR CDR3 went through a first round of RT-PCR. TCRdb called the multiplex PCR reads again in MiXCR, with one record for every CDR3 protein. The table shows 300,000 to 400,000 distinct CDR3 sequences, with around 14% occurring only once. The CDR3 extends over 14 amino acids. Per germline, CDR1 SGHNT and CDR2 YYREEE (reference sequence). Trimming at V came to 3 bases and at J to 7 bases, leaving 6 bases not matched to a gene.

This sequence joins TRBV5-4 and TRBJ1-2; TRBD1 agrees at 10 bases. Sequencing was done on a sample of blood. The sequence derives from a young woman with Graves' hyperthyroidism. CDR3 coding DNA: TGTGCCAGCAGCTGGGGACAGGGGATAGCTGGCTACACCTTC. It encodes CASSWGQGIAGYTF.